One sample yielded the 5 T cell receptor beta chains listed below, sequenced in a study of T-cell memory formation after mild COVID-19. TCRdb passed the 5' RACE reads through MiXCR, listing each CDR3 protein once. The table lists 310,000 or so distinct CDR3 sequences, approximately 15% of them singletons. The material sequenced was PBMCs or a T cell subset sorted from them (not recorded which). Every receptor here comes from a man aged 18 to 30 who had mild COVID-19 (a few samples of this study predate the infection). Cell type and time point are not known.

This chain joins TRBV9 and TRBJ1-4; D unresolved. The CDR3 extends over 14 amino acids. V was clipped by 3 bases and J by 4 bases, with 10 bases between them. Per the germline V gene, CDR1 is SGDLS and CDR2 is YYNGEE. CDR3 region: CASSAHPDNEKLFF. The CDR3 DNA follows: TGTGCCAGCAGCGCCCACCCCGATAATGAAAAACTGTTTTTT.

V gene TRBV7-6 combines with J gene TRBJ2-1, with D perhaps given as TRBD1 or TRBD2 (6 bases each). Germline V gene lookup returns CDR1 SGHVS and CDR2 FNYEAQ. This CDR3 is built from 15 residues. The ends were cut back, 1 base at V and 6 bases at J, with 13 bases in the middle. The CDR3 nucleotides read TGTGCCAGCAGCTTAGTGTGGGGGGCCGCCAATGAGCAGTTCTTC. Residues: CASSLVWGAANEQFF.

This clonotype was seen a handful of times. The V gene is TRBV6-6, the J gene TRBJ1-1, with a possible D match to TRBD1 (5 bases). The V end was cut by 10 bases, the J end by 5 bases, with 17 bases between. The germline CDR1 and CDR2 sequences are MNHNY and SVGAGI (reference sequence). The CDR3 is 13 amino acids. The CDR3 DNA reads as TGTGCCATCCACGGGGGGGGAGGAACTGAAGCTTTCTTT. As protein: CAIHGGGGTEAFF.

This chain connects TRBV12-3 or TRBV12-4 to TRBJ1-5; no definite D call. Trimming stripped 3 bases from V and 7 bases from J, with 7 bases between. The CDR3 runs to 12 residues. The CDR3 sequence: CASSLTPQPQHF. CDR3 DNA sequence: TGTGCCAGCAGTTTGACCCCCCAGCCCCAGCATTTT.

The chain couples TRBV4-2 to TRBJ1-5, with no clear D. This CDR3 is built from 15 residues. V shed 2 bases and J shed 7 bases, with 15 bases lying between them. The germline V gene encodes CDR1 LGHNA and CDR2 YNFKEQ. CDR3 nucleotides: TGTGCCAGCAGCCAATCCCGGCAGGTGGAACAGCCCCAGCATTTT. Protein product: CASSQSRQVEQPQHF.